This record looks at one TCR beta chain sequence and its context. What it recognizes is unknown. Sequenced by immunoSEQ multiplex PCR; TCRdb stores in-frame clones only, minus some. The profile covers 260,000 or so clones, with around 89% appearing a single time and about 0.9% taken by the ten largest. This sample was taken from a study of cytomegalovirus exposure and HLA in healthy donors. As for the study in general: The 666 first-cohort repertoires shared a platform with the 130 or so validation repertoires, as reported in a later analysis.

Points from the study as a whole: Some public TCRs appeared in many individuals, while most sequences were rare. Cytomegalovirus-associated status was assigned to about 170 TCR beta chains. TCR clusters originating in the first cohort tended to co-occur in the approximately 120 validation repertoires, according to a later analysis.

The CDR3 contains 14 residues. Germline V gives CDR1 MRHNA, CDR2 SNTAGT. V was shortened by 0 bases and J by 8 bases, with 13 bases between the two germline ends. Sequenced material: PBMCs. The chain uses TRBV6-4 and TRBJ1-2; possible D gene TRBD1, 5 bases. This sequence was found in a woman aged 18-35 years in good health and CMV-seronegative. In DNA, the CDR3 is TGTGCCAGCAGTGACTCGGTGAGGGGAGGCGGCTACACCTTC. It yields the protein CASSDSVRGGGYTF.